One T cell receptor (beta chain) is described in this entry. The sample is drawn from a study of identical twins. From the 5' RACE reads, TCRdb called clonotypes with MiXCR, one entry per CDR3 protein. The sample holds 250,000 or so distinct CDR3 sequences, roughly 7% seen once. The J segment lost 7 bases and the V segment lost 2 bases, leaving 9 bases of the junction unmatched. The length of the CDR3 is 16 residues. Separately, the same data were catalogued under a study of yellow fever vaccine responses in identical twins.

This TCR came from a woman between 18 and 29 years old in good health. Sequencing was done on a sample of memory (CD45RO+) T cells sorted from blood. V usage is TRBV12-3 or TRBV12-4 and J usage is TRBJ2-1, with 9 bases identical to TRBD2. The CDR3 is CASSLRGGGAENEQFF. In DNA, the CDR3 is TGTGCCAGCAGTTTACGGGGCGGGGGGGCAGAAAATGAGCAGTTCTTC.